The 6 T cell receptor beta chains below all came from one sample that was sequenced in a study of blood T cell repertoires in COVID-19. Here immunoSEQ multiplex PCR was the method, and the copy in TCRdb shows in-frame clones only, minus some. The table has some 200,000 clones, more than 70% seen once. Sequencing was performed on peripheral blood. Every receptor here comes from a woman aged 60-75 years with acute or convalescent COVID-19.

The V gene is TRBV7-3, the J gene TRBJ2-1; possible D gene TRBD1, 6 bases. The germline gives CDR1 SGHTA, CDR2 FQGTGA. Trimming removed 2 bases from V and 5 bases from J, with 10 bases in between. The CDR3 loop spans 14 amino acids. This chain's CDR3 is CASSLGRGNNEQFF. The DNA of the CDR3 is TGTGCCAGCAGCTTAGGCAGGGGCAACAATGAGCAGTTCTTC.

The chain combines TRBV7-6 with TRBJ1-1; TRBD1 might be the D (5 bases). The germline V and J ends were trimmed by 2 bases and 4 bases, with 8 bases remaining between them. CDR3 size: 13 residues. The germline gives CDR1 SGHVS, CDR2 FNYEAQ. CDR3 residues: CASSLQGSTEAFF. The CDR3 bases are TGTGCCAGCAGCTTACAGGGTAGCACTGAAGCTTTCTTT.

V usage is TRBV19 and J usage is TRBJ2-7; the match to TRBD2 covers 7 bases. V lost 4 bases and J lost 3; bases outside the gene matches: 6. The CDR3 has 14 residues. Germline V lookup: CDR1 LNHDA, CDR2 SQIVND (reference sequence). As DNA, the CDR3 is TGTGCCAGTAGTACCGGGGGACTAATCTACGAGCAGTACTTC. Translated, it gives CASSTGGLIYEQYF.

The chain joins TRBV30 to TRBJ1-2; 10 bases are shared with TRBD1. The ends lost 6 bases at V and 6 bases at J; junction bases unmatched: 4. Per germline, CDR1 GTSNPN and CDR2 SVGIG (reference sequence). CDR3 size: 12 residues. Here the CDR3 DNA reads TGTGCCTGTGACAGGGGGCAAGATGGCTACACCTTC. Translated: CACDRGQDGYTF.

V is TRBV19 and J is TRBJ2-7; 12 nucleotides align to TRBD2. The germline CDR1 and CDR2 sequences are LNHDA and SQIVND (reference sequence). Trimming cost V 4 bases and J 5 bases; bases outside gene matches: 3. CDR3 length: 14 residues. This CDR3 reads CASSTSGRANEQYF. The CDR3 DNA sequence: TGTGCCAGTAGTACTAGCGGGAGGGCCAACGAGCAGTACTTC.

The V gene is TRBV28, the J gene TRBJ1-2; D is perhaps TRBD1 (6 bases). The CDR3 covers 17 residues. Germline-derived CDR1 and CDR2 are MDHEN and SYDVKM. The V and J ends lost 6 bases and 2 bases respectively, with 22 bases between them. The CDR3 spells CASSSPHTTGGNYGYTF. As DNA, the CDR3 is TGTGCCAGCAGCTCACCCCATACGACAGGCGGGAACTATGGCTACACCTTC.